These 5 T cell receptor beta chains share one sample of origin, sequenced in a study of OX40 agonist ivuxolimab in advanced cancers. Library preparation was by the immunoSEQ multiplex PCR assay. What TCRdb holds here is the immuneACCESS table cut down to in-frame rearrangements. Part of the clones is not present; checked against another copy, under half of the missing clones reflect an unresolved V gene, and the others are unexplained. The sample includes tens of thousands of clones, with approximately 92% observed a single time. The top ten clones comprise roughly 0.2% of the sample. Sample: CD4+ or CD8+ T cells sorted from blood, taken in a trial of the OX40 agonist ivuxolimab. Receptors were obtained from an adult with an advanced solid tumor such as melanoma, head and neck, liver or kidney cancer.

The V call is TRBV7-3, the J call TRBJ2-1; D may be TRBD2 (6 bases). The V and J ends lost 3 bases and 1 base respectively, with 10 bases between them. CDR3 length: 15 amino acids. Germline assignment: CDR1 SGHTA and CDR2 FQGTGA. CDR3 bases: TGTGCCAGCAGCTTCTTGGCGGGGTCCTACAATGAGCAGTTCTTC. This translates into CASSFLAGSYNEQFF.

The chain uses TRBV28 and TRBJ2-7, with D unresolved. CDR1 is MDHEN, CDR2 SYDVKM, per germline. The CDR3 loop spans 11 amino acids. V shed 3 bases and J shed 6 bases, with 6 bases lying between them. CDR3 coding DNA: TGTGCCAGCAGTTTGGGCGGCGAGCAGTACTTC. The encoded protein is CASSLGGEQYF.

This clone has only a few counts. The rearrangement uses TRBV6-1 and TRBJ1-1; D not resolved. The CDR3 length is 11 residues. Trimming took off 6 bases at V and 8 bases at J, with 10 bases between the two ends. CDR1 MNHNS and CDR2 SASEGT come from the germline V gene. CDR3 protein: CASRLLLEAFF. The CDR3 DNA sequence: TGTGCCAGCAGGCTCCTATTAGAAGCTTTCTTT.

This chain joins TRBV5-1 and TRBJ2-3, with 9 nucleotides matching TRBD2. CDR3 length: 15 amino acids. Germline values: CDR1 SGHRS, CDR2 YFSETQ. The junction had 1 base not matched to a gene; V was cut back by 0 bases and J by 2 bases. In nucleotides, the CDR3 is TGCGCCAGCAGCTTGGGACTAGCGGTCACAGATACGCAGTATTTT. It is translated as CASSLGLAVTDTQYF.

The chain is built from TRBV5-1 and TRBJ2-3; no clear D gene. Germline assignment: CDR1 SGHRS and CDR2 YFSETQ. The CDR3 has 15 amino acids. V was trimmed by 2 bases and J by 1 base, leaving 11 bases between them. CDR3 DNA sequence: TGCGCCAGCAGCTTTGCCTCTCTGGGCACAGATACGCAGTATTTT. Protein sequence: CASSFASLGTDTQYF.